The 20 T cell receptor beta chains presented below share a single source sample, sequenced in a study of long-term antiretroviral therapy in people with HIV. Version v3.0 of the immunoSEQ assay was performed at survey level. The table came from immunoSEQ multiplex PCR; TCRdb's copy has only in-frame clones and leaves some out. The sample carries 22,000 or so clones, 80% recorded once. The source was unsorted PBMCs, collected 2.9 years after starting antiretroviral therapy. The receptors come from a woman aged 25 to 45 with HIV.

CDR3 loop: CASSLAPGTEGYTF. Written as DNA, the CDR3 is TGTGCCAGCAGCTTAGCCCCGGGAACCGAAGGCTACACCTTC. The chain couples TRBV7-9 to TRBJ1-2; the D is unclear. Trimming shortened V by 0 bases and J by 8 bases, and 13 bases separated the two germline ends. Germline V lookup: CDR1 SEHNR, CDR2 FQNEAQ (reference sequence). The CDR3 contains 14 residues.

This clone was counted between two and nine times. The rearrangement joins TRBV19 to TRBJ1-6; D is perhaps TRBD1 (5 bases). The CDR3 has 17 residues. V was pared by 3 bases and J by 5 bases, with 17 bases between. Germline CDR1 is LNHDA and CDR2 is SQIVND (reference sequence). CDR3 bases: TGTGCCAGTAGTATCCTACCGCAGGGCTATGATAATTCACCCCTCCACTTT. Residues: CASSILPQGYDNSPLHF.

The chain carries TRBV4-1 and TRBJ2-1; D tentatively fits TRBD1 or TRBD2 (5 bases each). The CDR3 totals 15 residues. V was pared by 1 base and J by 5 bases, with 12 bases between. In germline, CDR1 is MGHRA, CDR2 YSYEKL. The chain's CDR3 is CASSQVRDGNNEQFF. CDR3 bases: TGCGCCAGCAGCCAAGTGAGGGACGGCAACAATGAGCAGTTCTTC.

The CDR3 nucleotides read TGTGCCAGCAGTCAACACCAGGACAGACGCGAGCAGTACGTC. This translates into CASSQHQDRREQYV. The V gene is TRBV2, the J gene TRBJ2-7; possibly TRBD1 for D (6 bases). V was pared by 5 bases and J by 6 bases, with 17 bases between. CDR3 length equals 14 residues. The germline CDR1 and CDR2 sequences are SNHLY and FYNNEI.

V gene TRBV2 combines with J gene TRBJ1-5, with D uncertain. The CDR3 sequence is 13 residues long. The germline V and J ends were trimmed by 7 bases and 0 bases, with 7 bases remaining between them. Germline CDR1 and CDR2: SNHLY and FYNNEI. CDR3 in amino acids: CASTLRSNQPQHF. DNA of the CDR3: TGTGCCAGCACGTTACGTAGCAATCAGCCCCAGCATTTT.

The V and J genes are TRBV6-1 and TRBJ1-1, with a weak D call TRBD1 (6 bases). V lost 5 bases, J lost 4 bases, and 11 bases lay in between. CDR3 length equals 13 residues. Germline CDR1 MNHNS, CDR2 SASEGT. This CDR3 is CASSTTGRTEAFF. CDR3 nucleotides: TGTGCCAGCAGTACAACAGGGCGCACTGAAGCTTTCTTT.

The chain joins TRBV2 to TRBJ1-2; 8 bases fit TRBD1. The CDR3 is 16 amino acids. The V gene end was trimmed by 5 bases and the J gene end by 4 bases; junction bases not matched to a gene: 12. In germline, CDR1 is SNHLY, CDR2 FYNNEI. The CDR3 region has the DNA TGTGCCAGCAGTAGTACAGGGGGGAGTCGGGGCTATGGCTACACCTTC. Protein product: CASSSTGGSRGYGYTF.

As DNA, the CDR3 is TGCGCCAGCAGCTGGCGGGGGACAGCTAATGAGCAGTTCTTC. Its translation: CASSWRGTANEQFF. V usage is TRBV5-1 and J usage is TRBJ2-1; D possibly matches TRBD1 or TRBD2 (7 bases each). Germline assignment: CDR1 SGHRS and CDR2 YFSETQ. The CDR3 is made up of 14 amino acids. The ends were cut back, 3 bases at V and 7 bases at J, with 14 bases in the middle.

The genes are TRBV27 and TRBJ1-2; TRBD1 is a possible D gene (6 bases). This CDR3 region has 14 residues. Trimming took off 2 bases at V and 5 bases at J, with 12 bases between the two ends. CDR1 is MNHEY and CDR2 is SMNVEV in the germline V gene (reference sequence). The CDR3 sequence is CASSLSWQGYGYTF. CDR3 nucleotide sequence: TGTGCCAGCAGTTTAAGTTGGCAGGGGTATGGCTACACCTTC.

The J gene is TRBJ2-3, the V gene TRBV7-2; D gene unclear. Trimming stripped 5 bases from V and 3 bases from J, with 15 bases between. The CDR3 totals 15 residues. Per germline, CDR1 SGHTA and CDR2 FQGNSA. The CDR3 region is CASSPGVRGTDTQYF. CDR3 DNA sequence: TGTGCCAGCAGCCCTGGGGTCAGAGGTACAGATACGCAGTATTTT.

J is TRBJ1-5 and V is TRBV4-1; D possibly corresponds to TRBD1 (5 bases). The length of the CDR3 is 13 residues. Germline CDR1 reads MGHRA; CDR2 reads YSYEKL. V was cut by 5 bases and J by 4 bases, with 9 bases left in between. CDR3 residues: CASSEPGNQPQHF. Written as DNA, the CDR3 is TGCGCCAGCAGCGAACCAGGGAATCAGCCCCAGCATTTT.

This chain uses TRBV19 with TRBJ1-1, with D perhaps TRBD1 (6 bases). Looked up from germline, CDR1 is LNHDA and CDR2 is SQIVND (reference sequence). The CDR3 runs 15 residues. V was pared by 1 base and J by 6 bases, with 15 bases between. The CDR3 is CASSIVSWGAAEAFF. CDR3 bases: TGTGCCAGTAGTATAGTATCATGGGGGGCGGCTGAAGCTTTCTTT. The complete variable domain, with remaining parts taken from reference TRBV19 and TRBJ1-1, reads DGGITQSPKYLFRKEGQNVTLSCEQNLNHDAMYWYRQDPGQGLRLIYYSQIVNDFQKGDIAEGYSVSREKKESFPLTVTSAQKNPTAFYLCASSIVSWGAAEAFFGQGTRLTVV.

This CDR3 reads CASSLARFSTDRVKEKLFF. The DNA for the CDR3 is TGTGCCAGCAGCTTAGCCCGGTTTTCGACGGACAGGGTTAAAGAAAAACTGTTTTTT. This chain uses TRBV7-8 with TRBJ1-4; 8 bases agree with TRBD1. The CDR3 has 19 amino acids. Per germline, CDR1 SGHVS and CDR2 FQNEAQ. J gave up 8 bases and V 0 bases, and 17 bases lay outside the gene matches.

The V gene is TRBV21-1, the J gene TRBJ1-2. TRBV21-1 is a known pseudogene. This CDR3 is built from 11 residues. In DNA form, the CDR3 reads TGTGCCAGCAGCAACTCCTATGGCTACACCTTC. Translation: CASSNSYGYTF.

The CDR3 is CAWTWEGGTADTQYF. The CDR3 coding sequence is TGTGCCTGGACCTGGGAAGGGGGCACGGCAGATACGCAGTATTTT. The chain employs TRBV30 and TRBJ2-3; 7 bases fit TRBD1. CDR1 is GTSNPN and CDR2 is SVGIG in the germline V gene (reference sequence). V was pared by 4 bases and J by 4 bases, with 11 bases of the junction left unmatched. The CDR3 is made up of 15 amino acids. Supplemented by reference TRBV30 and TRBJ2-3, the full variable domain reads SQTIHQWPATLVQPVGSPLSLECTVEGTSNPNLYWYRQAAGRGLQLLFYSVGIGQISSEVPQNLSASRPQDRQFILSSKKLLLSDSGFYLCAWTWEGGTADTQYFGPGTRLTVL.

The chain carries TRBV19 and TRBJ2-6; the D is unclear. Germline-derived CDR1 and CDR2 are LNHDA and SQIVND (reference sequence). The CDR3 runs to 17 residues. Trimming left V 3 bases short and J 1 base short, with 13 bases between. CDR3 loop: CASSINPGVSGANVLTF. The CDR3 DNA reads TGTGCCAGTAGTATCAATCCTGGGGTTTCTGGGGCCAACGTCCTGACTTTC.

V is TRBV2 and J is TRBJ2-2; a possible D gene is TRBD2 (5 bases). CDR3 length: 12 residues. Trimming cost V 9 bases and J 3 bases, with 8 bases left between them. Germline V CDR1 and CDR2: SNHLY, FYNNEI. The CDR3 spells CARTGDTGELFF. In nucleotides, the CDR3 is TGTGCCAGAACCGGGGACACCGGGGAGCTGTTTTTT.

The CDR3 sequence is CASRKPGQENGELFF. CDR3 nucleotide sequence: TGTGCCAGCAGAAAACCGGGACAGGAGAACGGGGAGCTGTTTTTT. The chain links TRBV27 to TRBJ2-2; 8 nucleotides match TRBD1. Germline assignment: CDR1 MNHEY and CDR2 SMNVEV (reference sequence). V lost 6 bases to trimming and J lost 7 bases; unmatched junction nucleotides: 10. The CDR3 has 15 amino acids.

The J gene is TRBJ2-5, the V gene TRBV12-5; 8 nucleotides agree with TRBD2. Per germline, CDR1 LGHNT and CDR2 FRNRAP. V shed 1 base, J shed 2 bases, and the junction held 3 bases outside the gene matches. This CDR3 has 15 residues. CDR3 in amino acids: CASGLGASGQETQYF. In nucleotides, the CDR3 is TGTGCTAGTGGTTTGGGGGCTAGCGGGCAAGAGACCCAGTACTTC.

The CDR3: CASRETGRGEAFF. The CDR3 DNA follows: TGTGCCAGCAGGGAGACGGGGAGGGGTGAAGCTTTCTTT. The chain joins TRBV2 to TRBJ1-1; D possibly corresponds to TRBD1 (5 bases). The germline CDR1 and CDR2 sequences are SNHLY and FYNNEI. CDR3 length equals 13 residues. V gave up 6 bases and J gave up 7 bases, with 15 bases separating them.